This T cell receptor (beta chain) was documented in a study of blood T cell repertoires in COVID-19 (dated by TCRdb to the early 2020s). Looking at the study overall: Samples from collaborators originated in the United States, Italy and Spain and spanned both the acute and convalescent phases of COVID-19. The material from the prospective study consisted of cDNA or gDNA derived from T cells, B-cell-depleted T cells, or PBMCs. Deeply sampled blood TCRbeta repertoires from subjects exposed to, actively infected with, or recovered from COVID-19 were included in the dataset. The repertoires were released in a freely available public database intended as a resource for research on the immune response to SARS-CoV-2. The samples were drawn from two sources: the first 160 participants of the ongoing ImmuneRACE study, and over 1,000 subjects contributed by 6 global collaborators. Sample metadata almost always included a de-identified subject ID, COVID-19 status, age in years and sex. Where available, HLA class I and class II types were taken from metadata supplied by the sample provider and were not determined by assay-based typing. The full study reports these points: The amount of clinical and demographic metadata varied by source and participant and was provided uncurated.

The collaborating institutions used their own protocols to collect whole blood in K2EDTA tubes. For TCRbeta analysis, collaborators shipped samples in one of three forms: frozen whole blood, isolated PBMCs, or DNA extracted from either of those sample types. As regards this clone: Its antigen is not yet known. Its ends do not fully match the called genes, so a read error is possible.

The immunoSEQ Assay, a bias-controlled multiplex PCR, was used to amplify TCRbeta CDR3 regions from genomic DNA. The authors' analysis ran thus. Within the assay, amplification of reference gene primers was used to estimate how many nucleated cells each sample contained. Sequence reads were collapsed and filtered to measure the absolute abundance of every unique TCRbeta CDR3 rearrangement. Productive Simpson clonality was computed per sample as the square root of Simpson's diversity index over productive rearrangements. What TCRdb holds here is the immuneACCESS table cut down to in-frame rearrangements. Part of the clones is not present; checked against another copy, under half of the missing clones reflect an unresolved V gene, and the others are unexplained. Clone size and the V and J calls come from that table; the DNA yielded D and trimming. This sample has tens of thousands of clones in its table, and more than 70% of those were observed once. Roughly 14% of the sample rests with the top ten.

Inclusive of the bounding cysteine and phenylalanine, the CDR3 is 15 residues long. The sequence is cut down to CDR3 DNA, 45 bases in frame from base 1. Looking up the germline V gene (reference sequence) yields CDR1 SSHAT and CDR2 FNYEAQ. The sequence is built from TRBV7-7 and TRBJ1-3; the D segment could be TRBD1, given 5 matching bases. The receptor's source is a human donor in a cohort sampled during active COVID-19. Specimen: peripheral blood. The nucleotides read TGTGCTAGCAGCGCGGGACTCAGCTCTGGAAACACCATATATTTT. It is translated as CASSAGLSSGNTIYF.